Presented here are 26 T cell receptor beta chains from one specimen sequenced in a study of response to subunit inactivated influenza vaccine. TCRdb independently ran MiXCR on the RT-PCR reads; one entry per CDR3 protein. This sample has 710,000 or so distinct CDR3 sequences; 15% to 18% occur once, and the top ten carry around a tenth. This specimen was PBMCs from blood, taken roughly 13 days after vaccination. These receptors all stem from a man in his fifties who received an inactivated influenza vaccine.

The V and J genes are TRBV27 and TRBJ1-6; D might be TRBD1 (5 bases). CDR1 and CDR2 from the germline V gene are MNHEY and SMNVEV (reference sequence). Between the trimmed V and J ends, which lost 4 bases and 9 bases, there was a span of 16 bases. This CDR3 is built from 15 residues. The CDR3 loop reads CASSSSTGLGSPLHF. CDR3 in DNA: TGTGCCAGCAGTTCTTCAACAGGTTTGGGTTCACCCCTCCACTTT.

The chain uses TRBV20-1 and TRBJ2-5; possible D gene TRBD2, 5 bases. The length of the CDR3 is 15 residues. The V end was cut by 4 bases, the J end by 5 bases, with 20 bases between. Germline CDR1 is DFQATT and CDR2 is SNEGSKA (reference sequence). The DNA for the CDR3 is TGCAGTGCTACTTCGGGGAGCAGTCACGGGGAGACCCAGTACTTC. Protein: CSATSGSSHGETQYF.

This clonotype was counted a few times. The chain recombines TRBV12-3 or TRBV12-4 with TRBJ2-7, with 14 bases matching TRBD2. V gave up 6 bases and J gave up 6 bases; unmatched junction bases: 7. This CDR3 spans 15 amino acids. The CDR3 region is CASRIGTSGSGEQYF. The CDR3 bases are TGTGCCAGCAGAATCGGGACTAGCGGGAGTGGCGAGCAGTACTTC.

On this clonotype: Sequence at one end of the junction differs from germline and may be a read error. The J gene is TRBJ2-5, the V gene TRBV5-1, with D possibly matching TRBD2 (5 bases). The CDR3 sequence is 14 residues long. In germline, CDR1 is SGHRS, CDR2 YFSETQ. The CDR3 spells CASSPAYVWENQYF. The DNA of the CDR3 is TGCGCCAGCAGCCCGGCGTACGTCTGGGAGAACCAGTACTTC.

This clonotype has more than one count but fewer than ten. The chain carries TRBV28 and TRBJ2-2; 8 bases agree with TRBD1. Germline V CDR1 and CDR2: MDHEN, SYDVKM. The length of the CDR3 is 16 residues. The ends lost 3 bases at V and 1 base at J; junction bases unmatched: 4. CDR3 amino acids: CASSFYTGGNTGELFF. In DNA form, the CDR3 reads TGTGCCAGCAGTTTCTATACAGGGGGGAACACCGGGGAGCTGTTTTTT. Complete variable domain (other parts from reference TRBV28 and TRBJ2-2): DVKVTQSSRYLVKRTGEKVFLECVQDMDHENMFWYRQDPGLGLRLIYFSYDVKMKEKGDIPEGYSVSREKKERFSLILESASTNQTSMYLCASSFYTGGNTGELFFGEGSRLTVL.

This chain's CDR3 is CATSRSSANEQFF. CDR3 DNA: TGTGCCACCAGCAGATCTAGCGCCAATGAGCAGTTCTTC. The genes are TRBV15 and TRBJ2-1, with D perhaps TRBD2 (6 bases). The CDR3 is made up of 13 amino acids. Germline V gives CDR1 LNHNV, CDR2 YYDKDF (reference sequence). V was cut by 2 bases and J by 6 bases, with 8 bases left in between.

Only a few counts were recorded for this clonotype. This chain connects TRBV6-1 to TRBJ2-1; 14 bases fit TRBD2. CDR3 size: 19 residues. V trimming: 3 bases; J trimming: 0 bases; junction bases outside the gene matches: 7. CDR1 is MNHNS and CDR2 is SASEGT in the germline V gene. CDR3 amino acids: CASSDRRGLAGASYNEQFF. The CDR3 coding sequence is TGTGCCAGCAGTGATAGGAGGGGACTAGCGGGAGCCTCCTACAATGAGCAGTTCTTC.

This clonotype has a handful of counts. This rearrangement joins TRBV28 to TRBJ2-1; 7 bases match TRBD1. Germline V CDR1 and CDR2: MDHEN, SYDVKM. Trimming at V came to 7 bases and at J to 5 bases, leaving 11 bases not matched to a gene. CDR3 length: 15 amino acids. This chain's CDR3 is CASKSAGTADNEQFF. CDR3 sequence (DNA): TGTGCCAGCAAATCGGCCGGGACAGCGGACAATGAGCAGTTCTTC.

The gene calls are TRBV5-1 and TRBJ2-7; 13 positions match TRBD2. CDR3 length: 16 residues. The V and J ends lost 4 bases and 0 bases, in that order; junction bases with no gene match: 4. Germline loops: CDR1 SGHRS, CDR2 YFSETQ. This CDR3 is CASSPGTSGISYEQYF. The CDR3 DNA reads TGCGCCAGCAGCCCGGGGACTAGCGGGATCTCCTACGAGCAGTACTTC.

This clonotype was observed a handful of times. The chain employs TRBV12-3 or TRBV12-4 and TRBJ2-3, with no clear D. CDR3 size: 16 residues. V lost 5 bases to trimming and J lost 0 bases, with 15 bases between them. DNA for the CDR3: TGTGCCAGCAGTCCTATGGACGGTATTAGCACAGATACGCAGTATTTT. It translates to CASSPMDGISTDTQYF.

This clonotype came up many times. This chain's CDR3 is CASSFLETSGGADTQYF. CDR3 nucleotides: TGCGCCAGCAGCTTTCTCGAGACTAGCGGGGGGGCAGATACGCAGTATTTT. The chain uses TRBV5-1 and TRBJ2-3, with 14 nucleotides matching TRBD2. The CDR3 runs to 17 residues. Per germline, CDR1 SGHRS and CDR2 YFSETQ. Trimming at V came to 2 bases and at J to 4 bases, leaving 6 bases not matched to a gene.

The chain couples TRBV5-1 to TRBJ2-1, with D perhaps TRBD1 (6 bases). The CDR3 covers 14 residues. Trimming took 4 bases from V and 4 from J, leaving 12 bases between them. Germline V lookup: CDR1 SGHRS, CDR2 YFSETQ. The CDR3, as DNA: TGCGCCAGCAGCGAGGACAGTGTTTACAATGAGCAGTTCTTC. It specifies CASSEDSVYNEQFF.

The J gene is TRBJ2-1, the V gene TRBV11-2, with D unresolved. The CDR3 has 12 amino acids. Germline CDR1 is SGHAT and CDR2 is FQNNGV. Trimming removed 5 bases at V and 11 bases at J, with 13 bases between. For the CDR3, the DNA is TGTGCCAGCAGCCCACAAATGGATAAGCAGTTCTTC. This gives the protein CASSPQMDKQFF. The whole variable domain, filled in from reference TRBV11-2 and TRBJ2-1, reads EAGVAQSPRYKIIEKRQSVAFWCNPISGHATLYWYQQILGQGPKLLIQFQNNGVVDDSQLPKDRFSAERLKGVDSTLKIQPAKLEDSAVYLCASSPQMDKQFFGPGTRLTVL.

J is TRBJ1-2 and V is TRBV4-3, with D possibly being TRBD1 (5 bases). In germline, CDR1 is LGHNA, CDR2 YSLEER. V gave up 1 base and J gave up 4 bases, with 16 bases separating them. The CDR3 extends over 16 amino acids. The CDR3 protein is CASSQAADRDLYGYTF. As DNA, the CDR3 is TGCGCCAGCAGCCAAGCGGCTGATCGGGACCTCTATGGCTACACCTTC.

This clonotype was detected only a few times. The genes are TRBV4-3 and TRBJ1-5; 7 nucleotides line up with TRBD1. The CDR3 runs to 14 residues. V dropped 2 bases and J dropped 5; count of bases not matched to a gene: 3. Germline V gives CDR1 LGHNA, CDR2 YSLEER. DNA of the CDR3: TGCGCCAGCAGCCAACGGACAGGATATCAGCCCCAGCATTTT. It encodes CASSQRTGYQPQHF.

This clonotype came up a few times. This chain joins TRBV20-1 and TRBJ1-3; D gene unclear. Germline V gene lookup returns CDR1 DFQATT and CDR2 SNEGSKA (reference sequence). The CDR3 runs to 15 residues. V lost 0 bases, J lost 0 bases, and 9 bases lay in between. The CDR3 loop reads CSAREPLTSGNTIYF. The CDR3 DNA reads TGCAGTGCTAGAGAACCCCTTACCTCTGGAAACACCATATATTTT.

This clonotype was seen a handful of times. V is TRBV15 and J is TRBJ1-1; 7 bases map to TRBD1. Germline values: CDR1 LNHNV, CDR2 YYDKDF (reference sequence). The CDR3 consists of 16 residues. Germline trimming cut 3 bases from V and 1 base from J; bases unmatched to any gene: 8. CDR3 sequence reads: CATSSDRARRNTEAFF. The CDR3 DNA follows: TGTGCCACCAGCAGCGACAGGGCGAGGAGGAACACTGAAGCTTTCTTT.

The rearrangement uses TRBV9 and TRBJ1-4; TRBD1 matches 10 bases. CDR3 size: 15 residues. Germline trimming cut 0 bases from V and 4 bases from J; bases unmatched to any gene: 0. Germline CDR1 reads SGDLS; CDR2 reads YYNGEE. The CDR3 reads CASSVGTGGNEKLFF. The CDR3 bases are TGTGCCAGCAGCGTAGGGACAGGGGGTAATGAAAAACTGTTTTTT.

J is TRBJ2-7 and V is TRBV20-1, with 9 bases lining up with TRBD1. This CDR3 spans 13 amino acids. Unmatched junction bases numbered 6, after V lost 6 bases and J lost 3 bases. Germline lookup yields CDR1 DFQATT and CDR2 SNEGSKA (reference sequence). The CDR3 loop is CSAGTGLDYEQYF. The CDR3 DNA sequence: TGCAGTGCCGGGACAGGGTTAGACTACGAGCAGTACTTC.

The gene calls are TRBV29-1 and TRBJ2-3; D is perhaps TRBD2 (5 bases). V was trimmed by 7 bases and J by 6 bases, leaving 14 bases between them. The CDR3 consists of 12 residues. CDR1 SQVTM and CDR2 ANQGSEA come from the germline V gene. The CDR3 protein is CSDSFGGDTQYF. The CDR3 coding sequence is TGCAGCGACAGCTTCGGCGGGGATACGCAGTATTTT.

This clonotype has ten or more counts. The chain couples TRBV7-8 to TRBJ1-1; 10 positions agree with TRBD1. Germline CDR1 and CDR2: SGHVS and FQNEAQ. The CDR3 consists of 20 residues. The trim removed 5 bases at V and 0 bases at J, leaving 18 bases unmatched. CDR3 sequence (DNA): TGTGCCAGCAGCCTAGACAGGGGGCGAAGCGGGCCGACCTTGAACACTGAAGCTTTCTTT. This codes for CASSLDRGRSGPTLNTEAFF.

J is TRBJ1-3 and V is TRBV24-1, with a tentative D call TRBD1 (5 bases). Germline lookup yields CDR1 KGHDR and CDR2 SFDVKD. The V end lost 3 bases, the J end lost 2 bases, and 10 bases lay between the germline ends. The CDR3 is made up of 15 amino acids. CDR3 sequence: CATSDPGDPGNTIYF. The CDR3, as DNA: TGTGCCACCAGTGATCCGGGGGACCCTGGAAACACCATATATTTT.

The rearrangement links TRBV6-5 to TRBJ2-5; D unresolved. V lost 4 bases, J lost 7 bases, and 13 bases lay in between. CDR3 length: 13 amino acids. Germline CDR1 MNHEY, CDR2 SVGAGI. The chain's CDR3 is CASSSDVSRTQYF. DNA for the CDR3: TGTGCCAGCAGTTCGGACGTCTCGAGGACCCAGTACTTC.

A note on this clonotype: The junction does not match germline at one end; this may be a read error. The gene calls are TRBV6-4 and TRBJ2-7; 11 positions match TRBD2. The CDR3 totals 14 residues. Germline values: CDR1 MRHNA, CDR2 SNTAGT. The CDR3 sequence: CACSIAGGPYEQYF. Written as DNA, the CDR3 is TGTGCCTGCAGTATAGCGGGGGGGCCCTACGAGCAGTACTTC.

CDR3 sequence (DNA): TGTGCCAGCAGCTTAACTACCGGGACAGGGGCGATTAATGAAAAACTGTTTTTT. Protein product: CASSLTTGTGAINEKLFF. The chain has TRBV11-2 and TRBJ1-4, with 10 bases aligning to TRBD1. Losses at the gene ends were 2 bases for V and 4 bases for J; bases not matched to a gene: 10. This CDR3 is built from 18 residues. The germline CDR1 and CDR2 sequences are SGHAT and FQNNGV.

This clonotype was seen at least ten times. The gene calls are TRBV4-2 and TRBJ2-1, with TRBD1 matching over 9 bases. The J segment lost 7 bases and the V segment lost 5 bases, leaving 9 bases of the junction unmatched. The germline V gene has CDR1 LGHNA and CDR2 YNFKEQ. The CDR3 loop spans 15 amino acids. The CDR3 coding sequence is TGTGCCAGCAGCAAGGCCTGGACAGGGGTGAATGAGCAGTTCTTC. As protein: CASSKAWTGVNEQFF.